The clone carrying this T cell receptor (beta chain) was recorded a few times. Its cognate antigen is unknown. The record originates from a study of response to subunit inactivated influenza vaccine. Broader study findings: Each seasonal influenza vaccination, the authors suggested, recruits few new T cells.

TCRdb fed the RT-PCR reads into MiXCR, producing one record per CDR3 protein. The sample gives 700,000 to 900,000 distinct CDR3 sequences, about 20% of which show up once; 9.5% to 13% is in the top ten. Between the trimmed V and J ends, which lost 8 bases and 3 bases, there was a span of 11 bases. The germline V gene has CDR1 DFQATT and CDR2 SNEGSKA (reference sequence). CDR3 size: 11 residues. This TCR came from a man aged 45-65 years who received an inactivated influenza vaccine. The chain is built from TRBV20-1 and TRBJ2-7; D possibly corresponds to TRBD1 (6 bases). The input for sequencing was PBMCs from blood, taken more than 4 days after vaccination. CDR3 sequence: CSSKQGYEQYF. The CDR3 DNA sequence: TGCAGTTCGAAACAGGGCTACGAGCAGTACTTC.